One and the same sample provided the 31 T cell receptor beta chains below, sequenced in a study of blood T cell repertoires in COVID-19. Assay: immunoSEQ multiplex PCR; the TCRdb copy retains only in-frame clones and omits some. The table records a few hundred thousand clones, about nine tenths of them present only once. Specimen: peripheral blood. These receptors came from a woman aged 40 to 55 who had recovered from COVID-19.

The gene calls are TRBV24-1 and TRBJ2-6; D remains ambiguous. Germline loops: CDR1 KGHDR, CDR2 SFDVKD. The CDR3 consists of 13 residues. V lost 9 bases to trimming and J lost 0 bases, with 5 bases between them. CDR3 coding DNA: TGTGCCACCCCGGGCTCTGGGGCCAACGTCCTGACTTTC. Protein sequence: CATPGSGANVLTF.

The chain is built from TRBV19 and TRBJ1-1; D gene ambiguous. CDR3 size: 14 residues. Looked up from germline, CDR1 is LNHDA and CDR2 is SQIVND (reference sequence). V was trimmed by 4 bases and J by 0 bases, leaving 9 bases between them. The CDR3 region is CASSRSILNTEAFF. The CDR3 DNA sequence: TGTGCCAGTAGTAGGAGCATCTTGAACACTGAAGCTTTCTTT.

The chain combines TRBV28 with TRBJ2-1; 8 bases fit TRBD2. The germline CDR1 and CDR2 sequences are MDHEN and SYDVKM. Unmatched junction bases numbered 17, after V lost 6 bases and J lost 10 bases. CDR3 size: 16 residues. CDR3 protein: CASSTSGEGRGIEQFF. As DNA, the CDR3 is TGTGCCAGCAGCACTAGCGGAGAGGGGCGAGGGATCGAGCAGTTCTTC.

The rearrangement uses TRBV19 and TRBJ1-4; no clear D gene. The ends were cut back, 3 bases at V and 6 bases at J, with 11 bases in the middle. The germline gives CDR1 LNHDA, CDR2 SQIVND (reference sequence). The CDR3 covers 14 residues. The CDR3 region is CASSMGAADEKLFF. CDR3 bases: TGTGCCAGTAGTATGGGTGCGGCCGATGAAAAACTGTTTTTT.

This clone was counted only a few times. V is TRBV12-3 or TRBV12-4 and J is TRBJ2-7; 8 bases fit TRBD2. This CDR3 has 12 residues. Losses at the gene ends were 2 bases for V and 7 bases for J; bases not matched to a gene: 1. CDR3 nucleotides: TGTGCCAGCAGTTTACTAGCGGGTGAGCAGTACTTC. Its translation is CASSLLAGEQYF.

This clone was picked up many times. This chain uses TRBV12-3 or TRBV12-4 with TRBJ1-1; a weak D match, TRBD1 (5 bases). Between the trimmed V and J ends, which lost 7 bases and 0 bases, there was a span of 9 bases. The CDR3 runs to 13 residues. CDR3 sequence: CASTWTLNTEAFF. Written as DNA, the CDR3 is TGTGCCAGCACCTGGACACTGAACACTGAAGCTTTCTTT.

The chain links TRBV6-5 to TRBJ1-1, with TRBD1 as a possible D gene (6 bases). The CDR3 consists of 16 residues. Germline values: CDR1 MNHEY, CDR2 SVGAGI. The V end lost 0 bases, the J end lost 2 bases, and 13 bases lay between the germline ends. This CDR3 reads CASSYSATGPNTEAFF. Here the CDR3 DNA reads TGTGCCAGCAGTTACTCAGCCACAGGGCCCAACACTGAAGCTTTCTTT.

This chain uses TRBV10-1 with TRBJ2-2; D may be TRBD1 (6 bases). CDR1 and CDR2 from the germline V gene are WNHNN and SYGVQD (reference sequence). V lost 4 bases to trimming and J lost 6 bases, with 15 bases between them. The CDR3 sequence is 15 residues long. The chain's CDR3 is CASSGQTGPPGELFF. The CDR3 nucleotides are TGCGCCAGCAGTGGCCAGACAGGCCCTCCCGGGGAGCTGTTTTTT.

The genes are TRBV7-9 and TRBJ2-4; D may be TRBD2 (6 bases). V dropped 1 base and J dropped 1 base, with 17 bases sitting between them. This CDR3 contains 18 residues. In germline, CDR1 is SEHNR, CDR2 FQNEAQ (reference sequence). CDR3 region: CASSLGFLDREAKNIQYF. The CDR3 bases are TGTGCCAGCAGCTTAGGATTTCTAGATCGGGAGGCCAAAAACATTCAGTACTTC.

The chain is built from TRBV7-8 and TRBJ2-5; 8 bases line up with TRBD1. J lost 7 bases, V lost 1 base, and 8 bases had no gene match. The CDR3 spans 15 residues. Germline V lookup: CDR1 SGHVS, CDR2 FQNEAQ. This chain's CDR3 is CASSLEAGGAGTQYF. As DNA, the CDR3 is TGTGCCAGCAGCTTAGAGGCAGGGGGCGCGGGGACCCAGTACTTC.

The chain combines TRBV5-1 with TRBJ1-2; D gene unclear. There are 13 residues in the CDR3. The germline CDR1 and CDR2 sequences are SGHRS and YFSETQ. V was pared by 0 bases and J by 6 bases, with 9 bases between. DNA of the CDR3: TGCGCCAGCAGCTTGGAGGTACTAGATGGCTACACCTTC. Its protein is CASSLEVLDGYTF.

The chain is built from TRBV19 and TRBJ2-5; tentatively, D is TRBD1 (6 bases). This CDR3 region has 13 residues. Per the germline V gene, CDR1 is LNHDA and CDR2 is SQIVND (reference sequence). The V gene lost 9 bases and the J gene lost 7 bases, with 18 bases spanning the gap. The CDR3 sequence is CASTAGAEGTQYF. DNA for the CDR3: TGTGCCAGCACCGCAGGGGCGGAAGGGACCCAGTACTTC.

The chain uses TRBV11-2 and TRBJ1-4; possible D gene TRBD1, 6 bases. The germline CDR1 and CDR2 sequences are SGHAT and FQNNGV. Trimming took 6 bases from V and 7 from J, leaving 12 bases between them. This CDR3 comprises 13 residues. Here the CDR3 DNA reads TGTGCCAGCAGACGAGGGACACCTGAAAAACTGTTTTTT. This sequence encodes CASRRGTPEKLFF.

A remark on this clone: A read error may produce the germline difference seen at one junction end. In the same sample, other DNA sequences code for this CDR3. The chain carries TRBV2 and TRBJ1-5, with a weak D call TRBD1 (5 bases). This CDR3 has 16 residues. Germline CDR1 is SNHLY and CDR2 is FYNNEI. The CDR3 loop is CASTEAGGSGNQPQHF. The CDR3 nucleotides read TGCGCCAGCACCGAAGCGGGGGGTAGTGGCAATCAGCCCCAGCATTTT.

The CDR3 loop is CASSRGGGYSNQPQHF. In DNA form, the CDR3 reads TGTGCCAGCTCACGGGGAGGGGGGTATAGCAATCAGCCCCAGCATTTT. V usage is TRBV2 and J usage is TRBJ1-5; a possible D gene is TRBD1 (6 bases). The germline gives CDR1 SNHLY, CDR2 FYNNEI. Trimming took off 8 bases at V and 0 bases at J, with 17 bases between the two ends. The CDR3 extends over 16 amino acids.

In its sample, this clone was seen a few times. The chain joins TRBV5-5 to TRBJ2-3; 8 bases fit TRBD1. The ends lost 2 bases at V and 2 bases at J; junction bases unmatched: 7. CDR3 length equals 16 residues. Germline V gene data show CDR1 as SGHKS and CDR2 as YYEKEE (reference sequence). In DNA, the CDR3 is TGTGCCAGCAGCTTAGGGACAGGCCCTTTCACAGATACGCAGTATTTT. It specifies CASSLGTGPFTDTQYF.

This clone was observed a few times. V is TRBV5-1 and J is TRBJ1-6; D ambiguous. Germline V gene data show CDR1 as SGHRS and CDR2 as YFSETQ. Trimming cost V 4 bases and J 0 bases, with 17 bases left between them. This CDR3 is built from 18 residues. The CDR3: CASSLLGLPLSYNSPLHF. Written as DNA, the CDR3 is TGCGCCAGCAGCCTACTAGGACTTCCGCTCTCCTATAATTCACCCCTCCACTTT.

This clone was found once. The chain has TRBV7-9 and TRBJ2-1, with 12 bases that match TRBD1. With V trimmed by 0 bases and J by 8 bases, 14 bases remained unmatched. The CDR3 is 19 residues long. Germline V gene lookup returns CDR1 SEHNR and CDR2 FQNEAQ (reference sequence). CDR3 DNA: TGTGCCAGCAGCTTAGCCACTCGGACCGGGACAGGGGGCGGAGATGAGCAGTTCTTC. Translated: CASSLATRTGTGGGDEQFF.

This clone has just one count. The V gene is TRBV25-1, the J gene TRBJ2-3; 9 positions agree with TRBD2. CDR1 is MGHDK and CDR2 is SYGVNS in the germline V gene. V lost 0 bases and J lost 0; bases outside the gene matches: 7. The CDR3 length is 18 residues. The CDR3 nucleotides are TGTGCCAGCAGTGAATACGCTAGCGGGAAAGACAGCACAGATACGCAGTATTTT. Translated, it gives CASSEYASGKDSTDTQYF.

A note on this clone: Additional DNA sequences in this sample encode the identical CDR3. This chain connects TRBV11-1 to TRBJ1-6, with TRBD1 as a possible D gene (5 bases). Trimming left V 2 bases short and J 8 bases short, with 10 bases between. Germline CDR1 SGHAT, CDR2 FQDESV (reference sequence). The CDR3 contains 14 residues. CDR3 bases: TGTGCCAGCAGCTTACAGGGAAGGGATTCACCCCTCCACTTT. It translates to CASSLQGRDSPLHF. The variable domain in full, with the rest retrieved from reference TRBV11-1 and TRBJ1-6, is EAEVAQSPRYKITEKSQAVAFWCDPISGHATLYWYRQILGQGPELLVQFQDESVVDDSQLPKDRFSAERLKGVDSTLKIQPAELGDSAMYLCASSLQGRDSPLHFGNGTRLTVT.

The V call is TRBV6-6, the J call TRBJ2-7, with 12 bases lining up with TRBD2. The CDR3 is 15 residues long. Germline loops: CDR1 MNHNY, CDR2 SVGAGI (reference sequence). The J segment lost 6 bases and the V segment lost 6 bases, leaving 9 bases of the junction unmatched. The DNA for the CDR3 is TGTGCCAGCAGCCCCGAAGCTAGCGGGAGGGGCGAGCAGTACTTC. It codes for CASSPEASGRGEQYF.

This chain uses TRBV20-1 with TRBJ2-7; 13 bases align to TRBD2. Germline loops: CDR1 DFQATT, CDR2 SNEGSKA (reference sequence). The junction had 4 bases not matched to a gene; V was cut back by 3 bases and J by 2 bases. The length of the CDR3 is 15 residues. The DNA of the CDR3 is TGCAGTGCTAGTGGGACTAGCGGGAACCCCTACGAGCAGTACTTC. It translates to CSASGTSGNPYEQYF.

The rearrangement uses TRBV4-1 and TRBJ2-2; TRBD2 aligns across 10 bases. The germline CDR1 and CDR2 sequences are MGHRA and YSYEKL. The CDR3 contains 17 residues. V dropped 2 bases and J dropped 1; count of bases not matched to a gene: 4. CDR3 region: CASSQPGLARNTGELFF. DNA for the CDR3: TGCGCCAGCAGCCAACCGGGACTAGCGCGGAACACCGGGGAGCTGTTTTTT.

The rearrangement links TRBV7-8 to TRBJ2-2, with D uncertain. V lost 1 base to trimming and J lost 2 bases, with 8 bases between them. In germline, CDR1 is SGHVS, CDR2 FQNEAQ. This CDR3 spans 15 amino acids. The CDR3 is CASSLGALNTGELFF. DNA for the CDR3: TGTGCCAGCAGCTTAGGGGCCCTTAACACCGGGGAGCTGTTTTTT.

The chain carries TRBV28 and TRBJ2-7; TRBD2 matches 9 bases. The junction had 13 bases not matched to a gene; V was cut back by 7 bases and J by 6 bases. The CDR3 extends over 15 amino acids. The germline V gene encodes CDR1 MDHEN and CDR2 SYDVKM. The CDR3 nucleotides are TGTGCCAGCACCCCCGGTGGCGGGAGGGGGAGCGAGCAGTACTTC. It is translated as CASTPGGGRGSEQYF.

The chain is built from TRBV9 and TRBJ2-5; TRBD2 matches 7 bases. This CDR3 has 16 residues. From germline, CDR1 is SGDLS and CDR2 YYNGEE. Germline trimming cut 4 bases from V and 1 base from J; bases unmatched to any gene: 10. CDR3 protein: CASSRPGLAAQETQYF. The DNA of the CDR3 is TGTGCCAGCAGCCGGCCCGGGCTAGCGGCCCAAGAGACCCAGTACTTC. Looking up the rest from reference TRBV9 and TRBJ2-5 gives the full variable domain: DSGVTQTPKHLITATGQRVTLRCSPRSGDLSVYWYQQSLDQGLQFLIQYYNGEERAKGNILERFSAQQFPDLHSELNLSSLELGDSALYFCASSRPGLAAQETQYFGPGTRLLVL.

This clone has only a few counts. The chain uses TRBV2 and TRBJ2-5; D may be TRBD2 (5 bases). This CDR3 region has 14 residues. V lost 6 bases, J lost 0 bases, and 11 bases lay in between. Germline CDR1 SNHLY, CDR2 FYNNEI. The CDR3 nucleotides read TGTGCCAGCAGGGACTCTCGGTACCAAGAGACCCAGTACTTC. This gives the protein CASRDSRYQETQYF.

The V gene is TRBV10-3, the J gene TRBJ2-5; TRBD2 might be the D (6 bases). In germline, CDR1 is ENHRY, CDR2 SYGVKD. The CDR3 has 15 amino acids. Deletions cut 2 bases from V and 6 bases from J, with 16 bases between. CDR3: CAISEGGRSSQTQYF. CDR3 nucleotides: TGTGCCATCAGTGAGGGGGGGAGGTCTTCCCAGACCCAGTACTTC.

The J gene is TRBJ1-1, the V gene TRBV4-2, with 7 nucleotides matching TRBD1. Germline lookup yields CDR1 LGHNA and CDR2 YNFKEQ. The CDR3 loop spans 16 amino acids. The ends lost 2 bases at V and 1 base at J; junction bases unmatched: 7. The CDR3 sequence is CASSQMIGTANTEAFF. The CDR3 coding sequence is TGTGCCAGCAGCCAAATGATCGGGACAGCGAACACTGAAGCTTTCTTT.

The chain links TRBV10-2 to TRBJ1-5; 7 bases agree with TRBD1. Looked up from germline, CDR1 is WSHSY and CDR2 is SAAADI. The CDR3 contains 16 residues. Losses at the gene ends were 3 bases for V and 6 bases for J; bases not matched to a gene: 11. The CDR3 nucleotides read TGCGCCAGCAGTGATGTGGCCGGACAGGATGTTCAGCCCCAGCATTTT. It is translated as CASSDVAGQDVQPQHF.

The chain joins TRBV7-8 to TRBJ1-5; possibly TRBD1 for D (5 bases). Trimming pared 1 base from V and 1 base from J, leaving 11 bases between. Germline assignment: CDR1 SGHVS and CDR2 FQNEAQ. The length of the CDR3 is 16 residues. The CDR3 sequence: CASSLDGGESNQPQHF. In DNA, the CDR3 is TGTGCCAGCAGCTTAGACGGAGGGGAAAGCAATCAGCCCCAGCATTTT.